The 5 T cell receptor beta chains below all came from one sample that was sequenced in a study of blood T cells in healthy people across ages. Then a second PCR, running roughly 6 to 11 cycles, was carried out with a sample-barcoded 5' primer and a J-beta primer mix. A single record per CDR3 protein comes from TCRdb applying MiXCR to the 5' RACE reads. The sample includes fewer than 950,000 distinct CDR3 sequences, about 48% of them seen just once. Sample: blood. These receptors were collected from a man older than 75 in good health.

CDR3 in amino acids: CASSLEGAQSVNTGGELFF. For the CDR3, the DNA is TGCGCCAGCAGCTTGGAGGGGGCGCAGTCCGTGAATACTGGCGGGGAGCTGTTTTTT. The V gene is TRBV5-1, the J gene TRBJ2-2; TRBD1 aligns across 7 bases. Germline lookup yields CDR1 SGHRS and CDR2 YFSETQ. V shed 0 bases, J shed 7 bases, and the junction held 18 bases outside the gene matches. CDR3 length equals 19 residues.

The rearrangement links TRBV28 to TRBJ2-4; perhaps TRBD1 as D (6 bases). The J call may not be correct, given that the DNA end is closer to TRBJ2-7. Germline V gene lookup returns CDR1 MDHEN and CDR2 SYDVKM. This CDR3 has 14 amino acids. CDR3 region: CASSFGDTLYEQYF. In DNA, the CDR3 is TGTGCCAGCAGTTTTGGGGACACTCTCTACGAGCAGTACTTC.

At least ten counts were recorded for this clonotype. The chain links TRBV29-1 to TRBJ2-3; D remains unclear. Between the trimmed V and J ends, which lost 6 bases and 4 bases, there was a span of 11 bases. The germline gives CDR1 SQVTM, CDR2 ANQGSEA. The CDR3 extends over 12 amino acids. CDR3 amino acids: CSVEKGSDTQYF. The CDR3 DNA follows: TGCAGCGTCGAAAAAGGGTCAGATACGCAGTATTTT.

The chain carries TRBV7-9 and TRBJ2-1; 9 nucleotides match TRBD2. V lost 3 bases and J lost 7; bases outside the gene matches: 16. This CDR3 is built from 18 residues. The V gene's germline CDR1 is SEHNR and CDR2 FQNEAQ (reference sequence). The DNA for the CDR3 is TGTGCCAGCAGCTTTAGCGGGAGTAGCCTCCTGGTGGCTAATGAGCAGTTCTTC. It specifies CASSFSGSSLLVANEQFF. The whole variable domain, filled in from reference TRBV7-9 and TRBJ2-1, reads DTGVSQNPRHKITKRGQNVTFRCDPISEHNRLYWYRQTLGQGPEFLTYFQNEAQLEKSRLLSDRFSAERPKGSFSTLEIQRTEQGDSAMYLCASSFSGSSLLVANEQFFGPGTRLTVL.

This clonotype appeared a few times. The genes are TRBV7-2 and TRBJ1-4; D unresolved. CDR3 length: 13 amino acids. The V end lost 8 bases, the J end lost 8 bases, and 15 bases lay between the germline ends. Germline V gene lookup returns CDR1 SGHTA and CDR2 FQGNSA. CDR3 loop: CASAGPRGEKLFF. CDR3 DNA sequence: TGTGCCAGCGCAGGACCCCGGGGAGAAAAACTGTTTTTT.